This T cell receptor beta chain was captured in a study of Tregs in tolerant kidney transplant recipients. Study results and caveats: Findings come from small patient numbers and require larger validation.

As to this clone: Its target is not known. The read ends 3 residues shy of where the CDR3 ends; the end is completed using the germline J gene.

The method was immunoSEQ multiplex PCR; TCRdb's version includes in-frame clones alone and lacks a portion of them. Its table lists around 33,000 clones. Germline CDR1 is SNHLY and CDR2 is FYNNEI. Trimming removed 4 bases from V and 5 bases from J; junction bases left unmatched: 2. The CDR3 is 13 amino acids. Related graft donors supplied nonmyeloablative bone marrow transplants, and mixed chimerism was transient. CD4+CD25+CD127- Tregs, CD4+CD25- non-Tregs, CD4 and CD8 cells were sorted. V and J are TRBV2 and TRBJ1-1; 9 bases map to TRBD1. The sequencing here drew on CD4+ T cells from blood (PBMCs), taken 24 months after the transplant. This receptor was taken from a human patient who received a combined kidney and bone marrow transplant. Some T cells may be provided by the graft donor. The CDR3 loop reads CASSGDRETEAFF. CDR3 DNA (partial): TGTGCCAGCAGTGGGGACAGGGAGACTGAA.